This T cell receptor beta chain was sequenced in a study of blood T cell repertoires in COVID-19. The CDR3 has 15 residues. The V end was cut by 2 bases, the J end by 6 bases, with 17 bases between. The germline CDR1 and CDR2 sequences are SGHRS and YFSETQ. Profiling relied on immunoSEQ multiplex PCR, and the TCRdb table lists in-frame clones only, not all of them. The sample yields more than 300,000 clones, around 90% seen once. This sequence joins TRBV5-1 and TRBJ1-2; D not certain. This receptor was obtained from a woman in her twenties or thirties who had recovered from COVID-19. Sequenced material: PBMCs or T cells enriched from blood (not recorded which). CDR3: CASSFRTLPRDGYTF. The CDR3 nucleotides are TGCGCCAGCAGCTTCCGGACCCTTCCGAGGGATGGCTACACCTTC.